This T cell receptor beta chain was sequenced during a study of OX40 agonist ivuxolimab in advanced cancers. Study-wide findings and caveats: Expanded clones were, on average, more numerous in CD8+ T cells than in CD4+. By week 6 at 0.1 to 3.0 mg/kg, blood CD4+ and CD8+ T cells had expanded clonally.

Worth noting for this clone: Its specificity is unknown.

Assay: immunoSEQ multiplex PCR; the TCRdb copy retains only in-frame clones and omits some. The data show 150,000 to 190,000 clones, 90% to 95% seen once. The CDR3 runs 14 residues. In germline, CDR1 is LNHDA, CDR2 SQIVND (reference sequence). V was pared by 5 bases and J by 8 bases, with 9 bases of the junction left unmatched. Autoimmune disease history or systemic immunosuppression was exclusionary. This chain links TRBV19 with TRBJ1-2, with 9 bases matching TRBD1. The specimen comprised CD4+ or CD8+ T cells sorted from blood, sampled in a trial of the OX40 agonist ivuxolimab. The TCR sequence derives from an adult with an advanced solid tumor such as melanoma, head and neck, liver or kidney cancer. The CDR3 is CASSFGTGTGGYTF. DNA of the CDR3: TGTGCCAGTAGTTTTGGGACAGGGACGGGCGGCTACACCTTC.